Each of the 3 T cell receptor beta chains below was sequenced from the same sample in a study of response to subunit inactivated influenza vaccine. TCRdb re-called the RT-PCR reads through MiXCR, storing one row per CDR3 protein. The table shows hundreds of thousands of distinct CDR3 sequences, with 6% to 9% occurring only once. The source material was PBMCs from blood, sampled 23 months after vaccination. These receptors originate from a man in his fifties or sixties who received an inactivated influenza vaccine.

This clonotype has just a few counts. The rearrangement links TRBV6-1 to TRBJ2-5; D not resolved. V shed 1 base and J shed 4 bases, with 7 bases lying between them. CDR3 size: 13 residues. Germline lookup yields CDR1 MNHNS and CDR2 SASEGT. CDR3 bases: TGTGCCAGCAGTGAAGTCAGAAGAGAGACCCAGTACTTC. It is translated as CASSEVRRETQYF.

The chain uses TRBV2 and TRBJ2-5; 14 nucleotides line up with TRBD2. CDR3 length: 15 residues. CDR1 and CDR2 from the germline V gene are SNHLY and FYNNEI. J gave up 5 bases and V 6 bases, and 5 bases lay outside the gene matches. The CDR3 reads CASSGTSGSRETQYF. The DNA for the CDR3 is TGTGCCAGCAGCGGGACTAGCGGGAGCCGGGAGACCCAGTACTTC.

This clonotype was seen many times. The V gene is TRBV12-3 or TRBV12-4, the J gene TRBJ2-2; D uncertain. V lost 6 bases, J lost 8 bases, and 7 bases lay in between. This CDR3 is 11 amino acids long. The CDR3 sequence is CASRTLGELFF. The CDR3 DNA sequence: TGTGCCAGCAGGACGTTGGGGGAGCTGTTTTTT.